The 14 T cell receptor beta chains reported below all come from one sample, sequenced in a study of cytomegalovirus exposure and HLA in healthy donors. 60 Vbeta and 13 Jbeta primers were used in PCR. TCRdb keeps only in-frame clones here, not all; method: immunoSEQ multiplex PCR. The sample lists more than 95,000 clones, approximately 79% occurring once. Sequenced material: PBMCs. The source of these receptors is a man aged 45-60 years in good health and CMV-seropositive.

The table lists this clone with a few counts. The rearrangement links TRBV19 to TRBJ1-3; maybe TRBD1 (6 bases). V lost 1 base and J lost 8, with 9 bases in between. The CDR3 runs to 13 residues. Germline-derived CDR1 and CDR2 are LNHDA and SQIVND (reference sequence). CDR3 sequence reads: CASSIGEGDTIYF. CDR3 DNA: TGTGCCAGTAGTATAGGGGAGGGGGACACCATATATTTT.

The chain links TRBV18 to TRBJ2-3; 8 bases agree with TRBD1. The CDR3 is 14 residues long. Germline V CDR1 and CDR2: KGHSH, LQKENI. With V trimmed by 4 bases and J by 1 base, 1 base remained unmatched. Here the CDR3 reads CASSLDRGTDTQYF. As DNA, the CDR3 is TGTGCCAGCTCACTGGACAGGGGCACAGATACGCAGTATTTT.

Of note for this clone: One end of the junction is discordant with germline, which a read error may explain. The chain recombines TRBV7-7 with TRBJ2-3, with D tentatively TRBD2 (6 bases). This CDR3 spans 15 amino acids. From germline, CDR1 is SSHAT and CDR2 FNYEAQ (reference sequence). CDR3 coding DNA: TGTGCTAGCAGCGAAGGGGAGGAGAGCACAGATACGCAGTATTTT. Translating gives CASSEGEESTDTQYF.

The V and J genes are TRBV28 and TRBJ2-1; 10 bases match TRBD2. Germline V gene lookup returns CDR1 MDHEN and CDR2 SYDVKM. V lost 6 bases to trimming and J lost 9 bases; unmatched junction nucleotides: 11. The CDR3 totals 15 residues. The CDR3 region is CASSPSGRAGSEQFF. DNA for the CDR3: TGTGCCAGCAGCCCCAGCGGGAGGGCTGGGAGTGAGCAGTTCTTC.

This chain uses TRBV28 with TRBJ2-7; D is unclear. The germline V and J ends were trimmed by 6 bases and 0 bases, with 9 bases remaining between them. CDR1 MDHEN and CDR2 SYDVKM come from the germline V gene. The CDR3 runs to 13 residues. As DNA, the CDR3 is TGTGCCAGCAGCTCCCAGTCCTCCTACGAGCAGTACTTC. The encoded protein is CASSSQSSYEQYF.

The rearrangement uses TRBV7-9 and TRBJ2-7, with TRBD1 identical over 8 bases. The CDR3 length is 14 residues. Germline loops: CDR1 SEHNR, CDR2 FQNEAQ (reference sequence). V lost 6 bases to trimming and J lost 2 bases; unmatched junction nucleotides: 6. The CDR3 region is CASSFRQGTYEQYF. CDR3 nucleotide sequence: TGTGCCAGCAGTTTTCGACAGGGGACCTACGAGCAGTACTTC. Looking up the rest from reference TRBV7-9 and TRBJ2-7 gives the full variable domain: DTGVSQNPRHKITKRGQNVTFRCDPISEHNRLYWYRQTLGQGPEFLTYFQNEAQLEKSRLLSDRFSAERPKGSFSTLEIQRTEQGDSAMYLCASSFRQGTYEQYFGPGTRLTVT.

This chain joins TRBV5-1 and TRBJ2-7; a weak D match, TRBD2 (6 bases). The CDR3 extends over 14 amino acids. The germline V gene encodes CDR1 SGHRS and CDR2 YFSETQ. Trimming cost V 5 bases and J 3 bases, with 15 bases left between them. The DNA of the CDR3 is TGCGCCAGCAGGGAACCCGGGGGAGACTACGAGCAGTACTTC. Translating it yields CASREPGGDYEQYF.

The rearrangement uses TRBV7-2 and TRBJ2-1; D gene ambiguous. The CDR3 is made up of 14 amino acids. The germline CDR1 and CDR2 sequences are SGHTA and FQGNSA. Trimming pared 3 bases from V and 7 bases from J, leaving 13 bases between. The CDR3 DNA reads as TGTGCCAGCAGCTTGAGAGGATTGGCGAATGAGCAGTTCTTC. Translation gives CASSLRGLANEQFF.

The chain has TRBV19 and TRBJ2-7; a possible D gene is TRBD1 (6 bases). This CDR3 has 15 amino acids. Trimming took 3 bases from V and 3 from J, leaving 15 bases between them. The germline gives CDR1 LNHDA, CDR2 SQIVND (reference sequence). The DNA of the CDR3 is TGTGCCAGTAGTATGGGAAGGGGACACCTCTACGAGCAGTACTTC. This sequence encodes CASSMGRGHLYEQYF.

This clone has a handful of counts. This chain links TRBV7-2 with TRBJ2-5; TRBD1 matches at 9 bases. The CDR3 sequence is 16 residues long. Per germline, CDR1 SGHTA and CDR2 FQGNSA. Unmatched junction bases numbered 11, after V lost 5 bases and J lost 4 bases. The CDR3: CASSPLGQGSTETQYF. The CDR3 DNA reads TGTGCCAGCAGCCCGCTTGGACAGGGGTCCACAGAGACCCAGTACTTC.

The genes are TRBV10-3 and TRBJ2-5; 9 bases are a match to TRBD2. Germline V gene sequence: CDR1 ENHRY, CDR2 SYGVKD. With V trimmed by 2 bases and J by 4 bases, 8 bases remained unmatched. The CDR3 consists of 16 residues. This CDR3 is CAISERQGLAGETQYF. The CDR3 DNA reads TGTGCCATCAGTGAGAGGCAGGGACTAGCTGGAGAGACCCAGTACTTC.

This clone was found many times. The chain couples TRBV6-5 to TRBJ2-3; D remains unclear. CDR1 and CDR2 (germline): MNHEY, SVGAGI. Trimming pared 6 bases from V and 2 bases from J, leaving 12 bases between. The CDR3 has 14 amino acids. The CDR3 here is CASSPVSHTDTQYF. The DNA of the CDR3 is TGTGCCAGCAGCCCGGTGTCCCACACAGATACGCAGTATTTT.

This clone has just a few counts. The rearrangement uses TRBV10-2 and TRBJ2-5; 8 bases line up with TRBD1. CDR1 and CDR2 (germline): WSHSY, SAAADI. The junction had 12 bases not matched to a gene; V was cut back by 7 bases and J by 5 bases. This CDR3 is built from 15 residues. CDR3 in DNA: TGCGCCAGCACCGGGGACAGGACCGGGGGCGAGACCCAGTACTTC. Translation: CASTGDRTGGETQYF.

This rearrangement joins TRBV7-2 to TRBJ2-1; 8 bases are a match to TRBD2. The CDR3 is 14 residues long. CDR1 and CDR2 from the germline V gene are SGHTA and FQGNSA. J was trimmed by 4 bases and V by 6 bases; bases with no gene match: 5. This chain's CDR3 is CASSRGGTYNEQFF. CDR3 bases: TGTGCCAGCAGTCGGGGGGGTACTTACAATGAGCAGTTCTTC.